This T cell receptor beta chain was recovered during a study of glioma-infiltrating T cells. Per the germline V gene, CDR1 is MNHNS and CDR2 is SASEGT. V was pared by 8 bases and J by 11 bases, with 22 bases between. This CDR3 region has 14 residues. Amplification of TCR alpha and beta CDR3 regions from RNA used iRepertoire nested multiplex PCR. Using its own MiXCR run on the multiplex PCR reads, TCRdb lists one record per CDR3 protein. The data show about 130,000 distinct CDR3 sequences, around 25% seen once. This TCR was sampled from a human donor with low-grade glioma or glioblastoma, undergoing nonglioma brain surgery, or in good health (not recorded which). Sequencing was performed on glioma tissue, nonneoplastic brain tissue, or PBMCs (not recorded which). The V call is TRBV6-1, the J call TRBJ1-5, with D unresolved. The CDR3 reads CASQDISTSRAQHF. DNA for the CDR3: TGTGCCAGCCAAGACATTTCGACGTCGAGGGCCCAGCATTTT.